These T cell receptor beta chains were read from a single sample in a study of T cell responses to AZD1222 COVID-19 vaccine. Generated by immunoSEQ multiplex PCR, the TCRdb table keeps only in-frame clones and is missing some. This table has tens of thousands of clones, under 90% appearing once. The sample in question was peripheral blood, obtained on day 0 of AZD1222 vaccination. These receptors were obtained from an adult in good health. The CDR3 runs from the conserved cysteine through the conserved F or W. The order of the fields is V gene, D gene, clone size, J gene, CDR3 protein, CDR3 DNA. The D gene is left open where the match is weak. Size values are once, few and many counts, or a class for expanded clones, and some rows have none.

TRBV18	NA	NA	TRBJ2-1	CASSPSGGESYNEQFF	TGTGCCAGCTCACCTTCTGGCGGAGAGTCCTACAATGAGCAGTTCTTC
TRBV27	NA	NA	TRBJ1-2	CASSFFPTGSYGYTF	TGTGCCAGCAGTTTTTTTCCCACAGGAAGCTATGGCTACACCTTC
TRBV28	TRBD1	NA	TRBJ1-2	CASSWTGKSGYTF	TGTGCCAGCAGTTGGACAGGGAAGTCTGGCTACACCTTC
TRBV5-6	NA	NA	TRBJ2-7	CASTVVHGSEQYF	TGTGCCAGCACCGTGGTTCATGGGTCTGAGCAGTACTTC
TRBV18	NA	few	TRBJ1-5	CASSAGNQPQHF	TGTGCCAGCTCAGCCGGCAATCAGCCCCAGCATTTT
TRBV15	TRBD1	NA	TRBJ1-3	CATATGRGAGNTIYF	TGTGCCACCGCGACAGGGCGAGGCGCTGGAAACACCATATATTTT
TRBV6-2/TRBV6-3	NA	NA	TRBJ1-6	CASNPDSLNSPLHF	TGTGCCAGCAACCCGGACAGCCTTAATTCACCCCTCCACTTT
TRBV28	NA	NA	TRBJ1-4	CASSFTFSGWDEKLFF	TGTGCCAGCAGTTTTACGTTTTCCGGGTGGGACGAAAAACTGTTTTTT
TRBV27	NA	NA	TRBJ2-1	CASSFLFTEDSYNEQFF	TGTGCCAGCAGTTTCCTTTTTACAGAGGACTCCTACAATGAGCAGTTCTTC
TRBV5-5	NA	NA	TRBJ1-2	CASSLVTGGTNGYTF	TGTGCCAGCAGCTTGGTCACCGGAGGGACTAATGGCTACACCTTC
TRBV5-1	NA	once	TRBJ2-3	CASSSLGYGTDTQYF	TGCGCCAGCAGCTCACTAGGTTACGGCACAGATACGCAGTATTTT
TRBV5-1	NA	NA	TRBJ1-4	CASSLAEGSREKLFF	TGCGCCAGCAGCCTAGCGGAGGGTTCTCGGGAAAAACTGTTTTTT
TRBV9	NA	NA	TRBJ2-1	CASTPSGQTNEQFF	TGTGCCAGCACCCCTTCAGGACAAACCAATGAGCAGTTCTTC
TRBV4-2	NA	NA	TRBJ1-2	CASSQALQDYGYTF	TGTGCCAGCAGCCAAGCGTTACAGGACTATGGCTACACCTTC
TRBV5-4	NA	NA	TRBJ1-4	CASSLGRAPEKLFF	TGTGCCAGCAGCTTGGGCAGGGCCCCCGAAAAACTGTTTTTT
TRBV6-5	NA	NA	TRBJ2-7	CASSYSSRQDYEQYF	TGTGCCAGCAGTTACTCGTCCAGGCAGGACTACGAGCAGTACTTC
TRBV19	NA	NA	TRBJ1-2	CAVSTQLGGYTF	TGTGCCGTTTCCACGCAGCTGGGTGGCTACACCTTC
TRBV2	TRBD2	once	TRBJ2-3	CASSPGGGGDTQYF	TGTGCCAGCAGTCCCGGCGGGGGTGGGGATACGCAGTATTTT
TRBV12-3/TRBV12-4	NA	NA	TRBJ2-2	CASSTRRSGELFF	TGTGCCAGCAGTACGCGGAGAAGCGGGGAGCTGTTTTTT
TRBV5-6	NA	NA	TRBJ1-1	CASSLLPQNTEAFF	TGTGCCAGCAGCTTGCTCCCACAGAACACTGAAGCTTTCTTT
TRBV11-2	TRBD1	NA	TRBJ1-6	CASSRDRASYNSPLHF	TGTGCCAGCAGCCGGGACAGAGCCTCCTATAATTCACCCCTCCACTTT
TRBV7-9	TRBD1	NA	TRBJ2-1	CASTSWYGTGGLANNEQFF	TGTGCCAGCACCTCATGGTACGGGACAGGGGGCTTAGCTAACAATGAGCAGTTCTTC
TRBV30	NA	NA	TRBJ1-3	CAWSVKGSGNTIYF	TGTGCCTGGAGTGTTAAAGGTTCCGGAAACACCATATATTTT
TRBV5-8	NA	NA	TRBJ1-6	CASSYQGASSSPLHF	TGTGCCAGCAGCTATCAGGGTGCGAGCAGTTCACCCCTCCACTTT
TRBV20-1	NA	NA	TRBJ1-3	CSAASGNTIYF	TGCAGTGCCGCGTCTGGAAACACCATATATTTT
TRBV6-5	NA	NA	TRBJ1-1	CASRRNTGRFAEAFF	TGTGCCAGCAGGCGAAATACAGGGAGGTTCGCTGAAGCTTTCTTT
TRBV19	NA	NA	TRBJ1-6	CASSMAANPQPPLHF	TGTGCCAGTAGTATGGCCGCCAATCCCCAACCACCCCTCCACTTT
TRBV4-1	NA	few	TRBJ1-1	CASSQDRPNTEAFF	TGCGCCAGCAGCCAAGATAGACCGAACACTGAAGCTTTCTTT
TRBV5-1	NA	NA	TRBJ1-4	CASSLGTGSLANEKLFF	TGCGCCAGCAGCCTAGGAACAGGGTCTTTAGCTAATGAAAAACTGTTTTTT
TRBV19	NA	NA	TRBJ2-3	CASSIGPMGGTDTQYF	TGTGCCAGTAGTATTGGTCCCATGGGGGGCACAGATACGCAGTATTTT
TRBV7-2	NA	NA	TRBJ1-1	CASSFYIGPKAFF	TGTGCCAGCAGCTTTTACATCGGTCCAAAAGCTTTCTTT
TRBV27	TRBD1	once	TRBJ2-3	CASSPTDRFTDTQYF	TGTGCCAGCAGTCCTACGGACAGGTTCACAGATACGCAGTATTTT
TRBV3-1/TRBV3-2	TRBD1	NA	TRBJ2-1	CASSVGQLRNEQFF	TGTGCCAGCAGCGTGGGACAGCTTAGGAATGAGCAGTTCTTC
TRBV19	TRBD2	NA	TRBJ2-7	CASSSSGTSGSEQYF	TGTGCCAGTAGTTCCTCAGGGACTAGCGGGAGCGAGCAGTACTTC
TRBV28	TRBD1	NA	TRBJ1-5	CASRQGGASQPQHF	TGTGCCAGCAGGCAGGGGGGGGCAAGTCAGCCCCAGCATTTT
TRBV28	TRBD1	NA	TRBJ1-2	CASSRGQGAAYGYTF	TGTGCCAGCAGCCGGGGACAGGGGGCGGCTTATGGCTACACCTTC
TRBV4-1	TRBD2	NA	TRBJ2-1	CASSQEGTRDNEQFF	TGCGCCAGCAGCCAAGAAGGGACTAGGGACAATGAGCAGTTCTTC
TRBV5-1	TRBD2	NA	TRBJ2-3	CASRSGSRDTQYF	TGCGCCAGCAGGAGCGGGAGTAGGGATACGCAGTATTTT
TRBV19	TRBD2	NA	TRBJ2-2	CASSILAGGLANTGELFF	TGTGCCAGTAGTATACTAGCGGGGGGTCTTGCGAACACCGGGGAGCTGTTTTTT
TRBV24-1	TRBD1	NA	TRBJ1-2	CATSPGQGNYGYTF	TGTGCCACCAGCCCAGGACAGGGAAACTATGGCTACACCTTC
TRBV11-1	NA	NA	TRBJ2-7	CASSSPTGVTSYEQYF	TGTGCCAGCAGCTCGCCGACGGGGGTGACCTCCTACGAGCAGTACTTC
TRBV24-1	TRBD1	NA	TRBJ1-4	CATSDYGRTGNEKLFF	TGTGCCACCAGTGATTACGGAAGGACAGGGAATGAAAAACTGTTTTTT
TRBV10-3	NA	NA	TRBJ2-7	CAIRETDGGHYEQYF	TGTGCCATCAGAGAGACGGACGGAGGACATTACGAGCAGTACTTC
TRBV27	NA	NA	TRBJ1-5	CASSFREGQPQHF	TGTGCCAGCAGTTTCAGGGAAGGTCAGCCCCAGCATTTT
TRBV6-2/TRBV6-3	TRBD2	NA	TRBJ2-4	CASSPGTSGGAAKNIQYF	TGTGCCAGCAGCCCCGGGACTAGCGGGGGAGCGGCCAAAAACATTCAGTACTTC
TRBV15	TRBD1	NA	TRBJ2-5	CATSRAGQGVWETQYF	TGTGCCACCAGCAGAGCGGGACAGGGGGTCTGGGAGACCCAGTACTTC
TRBV6-5	TRBD1	few	TRBJ2-7	CASNIQGWNYEQYF	TGTGCCAGCAACATACAGGGGTGGAACTACGAGCAGTACTTC
TRBV7-6	NA	NA	TRBJ1-3	CASSRITGATGNTIYF	TGTGCCAGCAGCCGAATCACGGGGGCGACTGGAAACACCATATATTTT
TRBV19	NA	NA	TRBJ1-1	CASSPGREAFF	TGTGCCAGTAGCCCGGGACGAGAAGCTTTCTTT
TRBV11-1	TRBD1	NA	TRBJ2-7	CASSLAKTFWDRGTYEQYF	TGTGCCAGCAGCTTAGCCAAGACCTTTTGGGACAGGGGGACCTACGAGCAGTACTTC
TRBV6-5	NA	NA	TRBJ1-2	CASRFSPANGYTF	TGTGCCAGCAGATTTTCCCCTGCGAATGGCTACACCTTC
TRBV30	NA	once	TRBJ1-1	CAWTPTAGYEAFF	TGTGCCTGGACTCCGACAGCCGGATATGAAGCTTTCTTT
TRBV29-1	TRBD1	NA	TRBJ1-2	CSVGQGVGFGYTF	TGCAGCGTGGGACAGGGGGTGGGGTTTGGCTACACCTTC
TRBV4-3	TRBD1	NA	TRBJ2-1	CASSQETGTPYNEQFF	TGCGCCAGCAGCCAAGAGACAGGGACCCCCTACAATGAGCAGTTCTTC
TRBV29-1	NA	once	TRBJ2-7	CSASQGGGAEQYF	TGCAGCGCTTCACAGGGGGGGGGTGCGGAGCAGTACTTC